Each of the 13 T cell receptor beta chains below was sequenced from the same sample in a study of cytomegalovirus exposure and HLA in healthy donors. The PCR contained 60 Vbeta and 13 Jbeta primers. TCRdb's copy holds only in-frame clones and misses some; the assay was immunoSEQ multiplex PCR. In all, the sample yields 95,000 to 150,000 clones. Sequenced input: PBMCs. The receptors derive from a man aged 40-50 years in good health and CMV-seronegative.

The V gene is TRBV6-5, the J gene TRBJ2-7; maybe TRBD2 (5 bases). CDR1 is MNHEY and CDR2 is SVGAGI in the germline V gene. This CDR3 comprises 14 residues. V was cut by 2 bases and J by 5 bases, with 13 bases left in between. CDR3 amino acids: CASSYLDSGDEQYF. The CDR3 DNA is TGTGCCAGCAGTTACCTGGACTCCGGGGACGAGCAGTACTTC.

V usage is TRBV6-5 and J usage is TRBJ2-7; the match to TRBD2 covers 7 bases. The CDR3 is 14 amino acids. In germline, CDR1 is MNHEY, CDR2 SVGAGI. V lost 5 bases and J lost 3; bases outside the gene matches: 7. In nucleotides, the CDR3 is TGTGCCAGCAGTCCCGGGACTACCAACTACGAGCAGTACTTC. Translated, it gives CASSPGTTNYEQYF.

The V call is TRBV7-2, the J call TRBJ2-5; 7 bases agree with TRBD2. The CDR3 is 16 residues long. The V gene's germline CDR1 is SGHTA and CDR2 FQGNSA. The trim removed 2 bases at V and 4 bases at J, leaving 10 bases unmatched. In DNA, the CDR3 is TGTGCCAGCAGCTTACGAGCTGGCGGGAGATCAGAGACCCAGTACTTC. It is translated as CASSLRAGGRSETQYF.

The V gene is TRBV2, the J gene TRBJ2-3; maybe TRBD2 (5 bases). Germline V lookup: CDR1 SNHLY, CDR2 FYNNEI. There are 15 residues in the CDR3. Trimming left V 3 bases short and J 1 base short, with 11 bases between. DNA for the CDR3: TGTGCCAGCAGTGATCAGCGGTTAGGCACAGATACGCAGTATTTT. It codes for CASSDQRLGTDTQYF.

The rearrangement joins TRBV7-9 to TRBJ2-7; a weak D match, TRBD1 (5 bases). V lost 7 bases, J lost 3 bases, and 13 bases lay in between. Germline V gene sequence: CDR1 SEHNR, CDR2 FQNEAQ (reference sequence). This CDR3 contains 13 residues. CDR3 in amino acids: CASTKTAHYEQYF. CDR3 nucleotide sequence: TGTGCCAGCACGAAGACAGCCCACTACGAGCAGTACTTC.

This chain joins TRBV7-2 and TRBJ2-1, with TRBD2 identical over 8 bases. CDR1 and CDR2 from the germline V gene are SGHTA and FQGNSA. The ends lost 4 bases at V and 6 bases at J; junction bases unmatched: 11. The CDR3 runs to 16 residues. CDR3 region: CASSSQAGLGGNEQFF. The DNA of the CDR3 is TGTGCCAGCAGCTCCCAGGCGGGACTAGGAGGCAATGAGCAGTTCTTC.

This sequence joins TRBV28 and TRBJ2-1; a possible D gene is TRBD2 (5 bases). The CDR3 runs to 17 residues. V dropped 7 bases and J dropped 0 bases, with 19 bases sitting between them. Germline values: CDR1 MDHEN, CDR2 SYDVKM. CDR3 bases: TGTGCCAGCAACGGGGATTTTCCGAGAAGCTCCTACAATGAGCAGTTCTTC. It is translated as CASNGDFPRSSYNEQFF.

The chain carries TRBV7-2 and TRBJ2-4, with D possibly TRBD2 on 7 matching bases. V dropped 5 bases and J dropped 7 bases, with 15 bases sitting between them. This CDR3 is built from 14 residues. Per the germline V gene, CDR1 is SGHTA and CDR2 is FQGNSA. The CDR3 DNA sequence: TGTGCCAGCAGCCTTCGAGGGGGGGCCAACATTCAGTACTTC. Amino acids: CASSLRGGANIQYF. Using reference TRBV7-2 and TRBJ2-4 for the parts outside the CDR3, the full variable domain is GAGVSQSPSNKVTEKGKDVELRCDPISGHTALYWYRQSLGQGLEFLIYFQGNSAPDKSGLPSDRFSAERTGGSVSTLTIQRTQQEDSAVYLCASSLRGGANIQYFGAGTRLSVL.

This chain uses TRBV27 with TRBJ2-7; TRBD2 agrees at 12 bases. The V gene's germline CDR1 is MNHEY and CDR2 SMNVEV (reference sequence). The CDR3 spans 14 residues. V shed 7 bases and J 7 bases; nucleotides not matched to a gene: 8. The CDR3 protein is CASKRLAGVNEQYF. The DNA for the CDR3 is TGTGCCAGCAAACGACTAGCGGGAGTAAATGAGCAGTACTTC.

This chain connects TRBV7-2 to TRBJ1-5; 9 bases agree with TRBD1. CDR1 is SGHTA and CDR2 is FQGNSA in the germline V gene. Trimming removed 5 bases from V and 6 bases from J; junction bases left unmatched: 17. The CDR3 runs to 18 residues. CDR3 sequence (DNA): TGTGCCAGCAGCGCCAACCCGTCCGGACAGGGGTTCATTCAGCCCCAGCATTTT. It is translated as CASSANPSGQGFIQPQHF. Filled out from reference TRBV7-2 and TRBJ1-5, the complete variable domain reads GAGVSQSPSNKVTEKGKDVELRCDPISGHTALYWYRQSLGQGLEFLIYFQGNSAPDKSGLPSDRFSAERTGGSVSTLTIQRTQQEDSAVYLCASSANPSGQGFIQPQHFGDGTRLSIL.

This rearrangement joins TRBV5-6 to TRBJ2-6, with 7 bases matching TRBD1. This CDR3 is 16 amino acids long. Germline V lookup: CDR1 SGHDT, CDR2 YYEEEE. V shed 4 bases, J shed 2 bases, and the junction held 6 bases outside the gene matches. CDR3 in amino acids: CASSGDRVAGANVLTF. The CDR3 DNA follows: TGTGCCAGCAGCGGAGACAGGGTCGCTGGGGCCAACGTCCTGACTTTC.

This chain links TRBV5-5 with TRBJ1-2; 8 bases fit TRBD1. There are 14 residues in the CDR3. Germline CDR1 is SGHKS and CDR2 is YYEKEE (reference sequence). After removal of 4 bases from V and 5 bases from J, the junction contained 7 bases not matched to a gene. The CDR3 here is CASSPADRGYGYTF. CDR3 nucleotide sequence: TGTGCCAGCAGCCCCGCCGACAGGGGATATGGCTACACCTTC.

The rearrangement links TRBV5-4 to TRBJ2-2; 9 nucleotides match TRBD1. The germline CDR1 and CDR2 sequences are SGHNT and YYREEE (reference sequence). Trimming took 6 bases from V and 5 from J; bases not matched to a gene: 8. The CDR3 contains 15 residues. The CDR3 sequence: CASTRQGGQTGELFF. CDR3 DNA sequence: TGTGCCAGCACCCGACAGGGGGGCCAAACCGGGGAGCTGTTTTTT. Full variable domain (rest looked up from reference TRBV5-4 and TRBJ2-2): ETGVTQSPTHLIKTRGQQVTLRCSSQSGHNTVSWYQQALGQGPQFIFQYYREEENGRGNFPPRFSGLQFPNYSSELNVNALELDDSALYLCASTRQGGQTGELFFGEGSRLTVL.